This entry lists 17 T cell receptor beta chains sequenced from one sample in a study of OX40 agonist ivuxolimab in advanced cancers. Using immunoSEQ multiplex PCR, the repertoire was profiled, and TCRdb retains in-frame clones only, with some absent. This table holds about 30,000 clones, approximately 85% found once. Sequenced here: CD4+ or CD8+ T cells sorted from blood, sampled in a trial of the OX40 agonist ivuxolimab. The receptors were gathered from an adult with an advanced solid tumor such as melanoma, head and neck, liver or kidney cancer.

The genes are TRBV29-1 and TRBJ2-5; TRBD2 agrees at 9 bases. CDR1 SQVTM and CDR2 ANQGSEA come from the germline V gene. The V gene end was trimmed by 1 base and the J gene end by 1 base; junction bases not matched to a gene: 4. The CDR3 runs 15 residues. The CDR3 here is CSVEGVSGGQETQYF. The CDR3 DNA is TGCAGCGTTGAAGGGGTTAGCGGGGGCCAAGAGACCCAGTACTTC. Full variable domain (rest looked up from reference TRBV29-1 and TRBJ2-5): SAVISQKPSRDICQRGTSLTIQCQVDSQVTMMFWYRQQPGQSLTLIATANQGSEATYESGFVIDKFPISRPNLTFSTLTVSNMSPEDSSIYLCSVEGVSGGQETQYFGPGTRLLVL.

The chain recombines TRBV2 with TRBJ2-7; TRBD1 is a possible D gene (5 bases). The CDR3 runs 16 residues. Trimming shortened V by 7 bases and J by 3 bases, and 22 bases separated the two germline ends. The V gene's germline CDR1 is SNHLY and CDR2 FYNNEI. The CDR3 nucleotides read TGTGCCAGCAAGCCGCAACTCGACAGCTCCCTCTACGAGCAGTACTTC. It yields the protein CASKPQLDSSLYEQYF.

By share, this clone counts as medium-sized. V gene TRBV5-5 combines with J gene TRBJ2-5; D unresolved. Trimming removed 3 bases at V and 3 bases at J, with 15 bases between. The CDR3 loop spans 15 amino acids. From germline, CDR1 is SGHKS and CDR2 YYEKEE (reference sequence). The CDR3: CASSSGGGSKETQYF. In DNA, the CDR3 is TGTGCCAGCAGCTCCGGCGGTGGGTCCAAAGAGACCCAGTACTTC.

The chain employs TRBV6-6 and TRBJ2-3, with 11 bases lining up with TRBD2. Germline CDR1 and CDR2: MNHNY and SVGAGI (reference sequence). CDR3 length: 14 amino acids. V lost 4 bases and J lost 5; bases outside the gene matches: 2. CDR3 in DNA: TGTGCCAGCAGTTTACTAGCGGGAGTAGATACGCAGTATTTT. Encoded protein: CASSLLAGVDTQYF.

The chain is built from TRBV2 and TRBJ1-5, with TRBD1 matching 7 bases. This CDR3 is built from 16 residues. From germline, CDR1 is SNHLY and CDR2 FYNNEI. V was clipped by 3 bases and J by 3 bases; unmatched bases: 8. The CDR3, as DNA: TGTGCCAGCAGTGAGGGCAGGGGGTCTCTCAATCAGCCCCAGCATTTT. This translates into CASSEGRGSLNQPQHF.

In nucleotides, the CDR3 is TGTGCCAGCAGTCCCTCTTGGGGGACGGCGCGCGAGCAGTACTTC. Residues: CASSPSWGTAREQYF. J is TRBJ2-7 and V is TRBV27; possibly TRBD1 or TRBD2 for D (5 bases each). Trimming stripped 5 bases from V and 6 bases from J, with 20 bases between. Looked up from germline, CDR1 is MNHEY and CDR2 is SMNVEV (reference sequence). This CDR3 has 15 residues.

The chain is built from TRBV13 and TRBJ1-5, with D possibly matching TRBD1 (6 bases). CDR3 length equals 17 residues. Trimming took off 5 bases at V and 0 bases at J, with 17 bases between the two ends. Germline V gives CDR1 PRHDT, CDR2 FYEKMQ (reference sequence). CDR3 in amino acids: CASSRTRDTVSNQPQHF. CDR3 DNA sequence: TGTGCCAGCAGCCGCACCCGGGACACAGTTAGCAATCAGCCCCAGCATTTT.

The rearrangement uses TRBV11-1 and TRBJ2-1, with D possibly matching TRBD2 (6 bases). There are 16 residues in the CDR3. The germline CDR1 and CDR2 sequences are SGHAT and FQDESV (reference sequence). V was trimmed by 2 bases and J by 3 bases, leaving 14 bases between them. CDR3 amino acids: CASSLLQLAVYNEQFF. The CDR3 DNA is TGTGCCAGCAGCTTATTACAACTAGCTGTCTACAATGAGCAGTTCTTC. The full variable domain, with the rest looked up from reference TRBV11-1 and TRBJ2-1, is EAEVAQSPRYKITEKSQAVAFWCDPISGHATLYWYRQILGQGPELLVQFQDESVVDDSQLPKDRFSAERLKGVDSTLKIQPAELGDSAMYLCASSLLQLAVYNEQFFGPGTRLTVL.

This chain links TRBV6-5 with TRBJ2-1; 8 nucleotides line up with TRBD1. CDR1 and CDR2 from the germline V gene are MNHEY and SVGAGI. The CDR3 has 16 residues. V lost 2 bases, J lost 7 bases, and 10 bases stayed unmatched. This CDR3 reads CASSYTPRQGRNEQFF. In nucleotides, the CDR3 is TGTGCCAGCAGTTACACCCCCAGACAGGGGCGGAATGAGCAGTTCTTC.

As concerns this clone: This likely came from a read error, as a far larger clone is one base away. J is TRBJ1-2 and V is TRBV13, with TRBD1 identical over 9 bases. The V gene's germline CDR1 is PRHDT and CDR2 FYEKMQ (reference sequence). The junction had 7 bases not matched to a gene; V was cut back by 4 bases and J by 7 bases. The CDR3 runs to 14 residues. CDR3 loop: CASSWGTGSTGYTF. For the CDR3, the DNA is TGTGCCAGCAGCTGGGGGACAGGGAGTACTGGCTACACCTTC.

This clone has a handful of counts. V is TRBV28 and J is TRBJ2-4; 7 bases line up with TRBD1. Trimming at V came to 2 bases and at J to 8 bases, leaving 6 bases not matched to a gene. The CDR3 is 14 residues long. Germline assignment: CDR1 MDHEN and CDR2 SYDVKM. CDR3 sequence: CASSLQQGWDIQYF. The CDR3 nucleotides read TGTGCCAGCAGTTTACAACAGGGGTGGGACATTCAGTACTTC.

The count of this clone is one. This rearrangement joins TRBV2 to TRBJ2-7; D gene ambiguous. V lost 6 bases, J lost 11 bases, and 14 bases lay in between. The CDR3 covers 11 residues. From germline, CDR1 is SNHLY and CDR2 FYNNEI. CDR3 DNA: TGTGCCAGCAGGAACCGGGCGGCCGAGTACTTC. Translation: CASRNRAAEYF. The entire variable domain, with the rest obtained from reference TRBV2 and TRBJ2-7, is as follows: EPEVTQTPSHQVTQMGQEVILRCVPISNHLYFYWYRQILGQKVEFLVSFYNNEISEKSEIFDDQFSVERPDGSNFTLKIRSTKLEDSAMYFCASRNRAAEYFGPGTRLTVT.

The chain carries TRBV23-1 and TRBJ2-7; a weak D match, TRBD2 (5 bases). TRBV23-1 is an ORF, and what it does is uncertain. The CDR3 runs 12 residues. V shed 4 bases and J shed 4 bases, with 8 bases lying between them. CDR3 region: CASSRRGYEQYF. For the CDR3, the DNA is TGCGCCAGCAGTCGCCGGGGTTACGAGCAGTACTTC.

The CDR3 region has the DNA TGTGCCAGCAGTTTCTTCCTAGGGGGACGGAAACCCTACACCTTC. It yields the protein CASSFFLGGRKPYTF. The chain couples TRBV28 to TRBJ1-2; tentative D call: TRBD1 (6 bases). The germline V gene encodes CDR1 MDHEN and CDR2 SYDVKM. V shed 3 bases and J shed 10 bases, with 21 bases lying between them. This CDR3 is built from 15 residues.

This chain joins TRBV2 and TRBJ2-5; D is uncertain. The V end was cut by 2 bases, the J end by 3 bases, with 4 bases between. CDR1 is SNHLY and CDR2 is FYNNEI in the germline V gene. This CDR3 spans 12 amino acids. In nucleotides, the CDR3 is TGTGCCAGCAGTGAATTGGAAGAGACCCAGTACTTC. It is translated as CASSELEETQYF.

This clone is medium-sized (0.01 to 0.1%) within its sample. This chain connects TRBV5-4 to TRBJ2-5; TRBD2 matches at 13 bases. Per germline, CDR1 SGHNT and CDR2 YYREEE (reference sequence). This CDR3 is 17 amino acids long. With V trimmed by 4 bases and J by 4 bases, 10 bases remained unmatched. The CDR3 here is CASSRRTSGRAGETQYF. For the CDR3, the DNA is TGTGCCAGCAGCCGCCGTACTAGCGGGAGGGCGGGAGAGACCCAGTACTTC.

J is TRBJ2-7 and V is TRBV19, with 9 bases that match TRBD1. The germline CDR1 and CDR2 sequences are LNHDA and SQIVND (reference sequence). V lost 10 bases to trimming and J lost 1 base; unmatched junction nucleotides: 11. This CDR3 comprises 15 residues. CDR3 nucleotides: TGTGCCACTAGGTATGGACAGGGGTCTTCCTACGAGCAGTACTTC. This sequence encodes CATRYGQGSSYEQYF.